These 13 T cell receptor beta chains were all obtained from the same sample, sequenced in a study of regulatory T cells in long-lasting Graves disease. Construction of the TCR beta libraries employed iRepertoire HTBI primers in conjunction with Arm-PCR of CDR3 regions. TCRdb re-derived calls from the multiplex PCR reads in MiXCR, one entry per CDR3 protein. The table includes under 450,000 distinct CDR3 sequences, around 22% detected once. Described time point: persistent/refractory GD, antithyroid drugs over 5 years with positive TRAb. Following extraction of RNA from PBMCs, that RNA was used to make the TCR library. The sequencing used peripheral blood mononuclear cells (PBMCs), collected when the disease was refractory, from a patient treated with antithyroid drugs. The receptor set was obtained from a female donor with Graves disease.

This clonotype was observed a handful of times. V is TRBV29-1 and J is TRBJ1-2, with 7 positions matching TRBD1. Germline assignment: CDR1 SQVTM and CDR2 ANQGSEA. The CDR3 spans 13 residues. The V gene end was trimmed by 6 bases and the J gene end by 6 bases; junction bases not matched to a gene: 10. CDR3 in amino acids: CSVAAGTANGYTF. CDR3 bases: TGCAGCGTGGCTGCGGGGACAGCTAATGGCTACACCTTC.

V and J are TRBV6-5 and TRBJ2-7; D is tentatively TRBD1 or TRBD2 (6 bases each). Germline CDR1 reads MNHEY; CDR2 reads SVGAGI. The CDR3 has 18 residues. V lost 2 bases to trimming and J lost 6 bases, with 26 bases between them. CDR3: CASSYEATGASEGIEQYF. In DNA form, the CDR3 reads TGTGCCAGCAGTTACGAAGCGACGGGGGCCTCGGAAGGGATCGAGCAGTACTTC.

This clonotype was picked up many times. The J gene is TRBJ1-5, the V gene TRBV7-9; D unresolved. CDR1 SEHNR and CDR2 FQNEAQ come from the germline V gene (reference sequence). V lost 5 bases, J lost 1 base, and 9 bases lay in between. This CDR3 comprises 14 residues. This CDR3 reads CASSPKGSNQPQHF. CDR3 in DNA: TGTGCCAGCAGCCCCAAAGGGAGCAATCAGCCCCAGCATTTT.

CDR3 in DNA: TGTGCCAGCAGCCAAGGTAGCGGGAGGGCCGGGGAGCTGTTTTTT. This codes for CASSQGSGRAGELFF. The chain employs TRBV3-1 and TRBJ2-2, with TRBD2 matching over 11 bases. Germline assignment: CDR1 LGHDT and CDR2 YNNKEL (reference sequence). With V trimmed by 1 base and J by 6 bases, 1 base remained unmatched. The CDR3 runs to 15 residues.

This chain links TRBV3-1 with TRBJ2-2, with 7 nucleotides matching TRBD2. Trimming cost V 8 bases and J 4 bases; bases outside gene matches: 10. This CDR3 contains 15 residues. Germline V lookup: CDR1 LGHDT, CDR2 YNNKEL (reference sequence). Here the CDR3 DNA reads TGTGCCAGCCTGTTGTGCGGGGGATGCACCGGGGAGCTGTTTTTT. Amino acids: CASLLCGGCTGELFF.

The V call is TRBV7-9, the J call TRBJ2-3, with 10 bases matching TRBD1. Per germline, CDR1 SEHNR and CDR2 FQNEAQ (reference sequence). This CDR3 is built from 14 residues. The V and J ends lost 5 bases and 6 bases, in that order; junction bases with no gene match: 5. The CDR3 nucleotides read TGTGCCAGCAGCCCTCGGGACAGGGGTGATACGCAGTATTTT. This encodes CASSPRDRGDTQYF.

This clonotype was recorded many times. The chain is built from TRBV18 and TRBJ2-5; D gene ambiguous. This CDR3 comprises 13 residues. V was trimmed by 4 bases and J by 2 bases, leaving 8 bases between them. Germline lookup yields CDR1 KGHSH and CDR2 LQKENI. DNA for the CDR3: TGTGCCAGCTCACTAGTCCTTCAAGAGACCCAGTACTTC. Translated: CASSLVLQETQYF.

This clonotype was seen only a few times. V and J are TRBV5-8 and TRBJ2-1, with 14 bases matching TRBD2. The CDR3 has 18 amino acids. Trimming at V came to 9 bases and at J to 5 bases, leaving 16 bases not matched to a gene. Germline-derived CDR1 and CDR2 are SGHTS and YDEGEE. The CDR3 protein is CATSTGLAGGIKDNEQFF. The CDR3 nucleotides are TGTGCCACCTCCACCGGACTAGCGGGAGGAATTAAGGACAATGAGCAGTTCTTC. The whole variable domain, remainder taken from reference TRBV5-8 and TRBJ2-1, is EAGVTQSPTHLIKTRGQQATLRCSPISGHTSVYWYQQALGLGLQFLLWYDEGEERNRGNFPPRFSGRQFPNYSSELNVNALELEDSALYLCATSTGLAGGIKDNEQFFGPGTRLTVL.

This sequence joins TRBV5-1 and TRBJ2-7; 11 nucleotides match TRBD2. Germline V gives CDR1 SGHRS, CDR2 YFSETQ. CDR3 length equals 18 residues. Unmatched junction bases numbered 10, after V lost 0 bases and J lost 2 bases. In nucleotides, the CDR3 is TGCGCCAGCAGCTTGGCCGAACTAGCGGGAGTGAGGACCTACGAGCAGTACTTC. Its translation is CASSLAELAGVRTYEQYF.

This clonotype came up many times. This chain joins TRBV7-8 and TRBJ2-5; 15 bases line up with TRBD2. The CDR3 totals 17 residues. CDR1 and CDR2 from the germline V gene are SGHVS and FQNEAQ. V shed 5 bases and J 5 bases; nucleotides not matched to a gene: 9. The CDR3 reads CASSLGLAGGRGETQYF. CDR3 sequence (DNA): TGTGCCAGCAGCCTAGGACTAGCGGGAGGGCGGGGGGAGACCCAGTACTTC. Supplemented by reference TRBV7-8 and TRBJ2-5, the full variable domain reads GAGVSQSPRYKVAKRGQDVALRCDPISGHVSLFWYQQALGQGPEFLTYFQNEAQLDKSGLPSDRFFAERPEGSVSTLKIQRTQQEDSAVYLCASSLGLAGGRGETQYFGPGTRLLVL.

The chain joins TRBV20-1 to TRBJ1-5; D unresolved. The CDR3 has 14 amino acids. CDR1 is DFQATT, CDR2 SNEGSKA, per germline (reference sequence). The V end was cut by 4 bases, the J end by 3 bases, with 13 bases between. For the CDR3, the DNA is TGCAGTGCTAAGTCATCAACAGTCAATCAGCCCCAGCATTTT. Translation gives CSAKSSTVNQPQHF.

A word on this clonotype: A much larger clone lies one base from this, so it may be a read error. The chain carries TRBV12-3 or TRBV12-4 and TRBJ1-4; D call uncertain. The CDR3 spans 13 residues. The V end lost 4 bases, the J end lost 7 bases, and 10 bases lay between the germline ends. The DNA for the CDR3 is TGTGCCAGCAGTTCTTCTGGATTTGAAAAACTGTTTTTT. Its protein is CASSSSGFEKLFF.

In this sample, this clonotype turned up a few times. The V call is TRBV12-3 or TRBV12-4, the J call TRBJ1-1; D ambiguous. The germline V and J ends were trimmed by 7 bases and 11 bases, with 17 bases remaining between them. The CDR3 runs 12 residues. The CDR3: CASTVRVLDAFF. CDR3 bases: TGTGCCAGCACCGTTCGGGTTTTGGATGCTTTCTTT.